The clone carrying this T cell receptor (beta chain) was detected only once. This record comes from a study of blood T cell repertoires in COVID-19. Study-level information: COVID-19 samples from acute and convalescent phases originated in the United States, Italy and Spain. In each case, the material was cDNA or gDNA derived from T cells, B-cell-depleted T cells, or PBMCs.

Seattle patient enrollment occurred during active infection, with longitudinal follow-up thereafter. Germline V CDR1 and CDR2: MDHEN, SYDVKM. CDR3 length equals 17 residues. The ends lost 7 bases at V and 0 bases at J; junction bases unmatched: 7. Original processing methods: Cell counts per sample came from amplifying reference gene primers. The repertoire was sequenced with immunoSEQ multiplex PCR; TCRdb's copy has only in-frame clones and lacks some. D and trimming come from the DNA, and the V and J calls and clone size come from that table. Among about 170,000 clones, around 85% were seen once, and the ten largest hold approximately 10%.

The source material was peripheral blood. The TCR comes from a woman aged 60-75 years with COVID-19, enrolled during active disease. The chain links TRBV28 to TRBJ2-1, with 12 bases aligning to TRBD2. For the CDR3, the DNA is TGTGCCAGCAAACGGCTAGCGGGAGGGAGCTCCTACAATGAGCAGTTCTTC. Protein sequence: CASKRLAGGSSYNEQFF.